This T cell receptor (beta chain) was profiled in a study of identical twins. V was pared by 3 bases and J by 7 bases, with 7 bases between. The CDR3 is made up of 11 amino acids. The germline V gene encodes CDR1 MGHDK and CDR2 SYGVNS. TCRdb re-called the 5' RACE reads through MiXCR, storing one row per CDR3 protein. This sample has under 900,000 distinct CDR3 sequences, with 15% to 20% found just once. This sample was shared with a second study, whose subject was T cells expressing NK-cell markers.

Sequenced input: PBMCs. The genes are TRBV25-1 and TRBJ2-7; no clear D. This clonotype was sampled from a young woman in good health. CDR3 DNA sequence: TGTGCCAGCAGTGATCGACGAGAGCAGTACTTC. It yields the protein CASSDRREQYF.